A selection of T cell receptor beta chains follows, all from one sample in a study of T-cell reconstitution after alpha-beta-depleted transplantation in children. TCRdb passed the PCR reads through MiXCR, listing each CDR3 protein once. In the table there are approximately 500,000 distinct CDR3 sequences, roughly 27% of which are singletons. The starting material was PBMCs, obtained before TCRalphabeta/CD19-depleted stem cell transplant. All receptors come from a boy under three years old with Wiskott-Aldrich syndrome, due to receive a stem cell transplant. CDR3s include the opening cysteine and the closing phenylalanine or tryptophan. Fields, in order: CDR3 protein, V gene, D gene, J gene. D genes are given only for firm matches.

cdr3_aa: CASSFVDRGNEQFF
v_call: TRBV28
d_call: TRBD1
j_call: TRBJ2-1

cdr3_aa: CASSRDTLRNQPQHF
v_call: TRBV12-3/TRBV12-4
d_call: NA
j_call: TRBJ1-5

cdr3_aa: CASSLGLATYEQYF
v_call: TRBV12-3/TRBV12-4
d_call: TRBD2
j_call: TRBJ2-7

cdr3_aa: CASSFPGGRGLANEQFF
v_call: TRBV5-1
d_call: TRBD2
j_call: TRBJ2-1

cdr3_aa: CSASRDSDQPQHF
v_call: TRBV20-1
d_call: TRBD1
j_call: TRBJ1-5

cdr3_aa: CASRQGAIHNEQFF
v_call: TRBV28
d_call: TRBD1
j_call: TRBJ2-1

cdr3_aa: CASSPQGLPLHF
v_call: TRBV3-1
d_call: NA
j_call: TRBJ1-6

cdr3_aa: CAWSVLSGRSYEQYF
v_call: TRBV30
d_call: TRBD2
j_call: TRBJ2-7

cdr3_aa: CASSRHPWEETQYF
v_call: TRBV6-1
d_call: NA
j_call: TRBJ2-5

cdr3_aa: CSVAGFETQYF
v_call: TRBV29-1
d_call: NA
j_call: TRBJ2-5

cdr3_aa: CSARYRGLGGELFF
v_call: TRBV20-1
d_call: TRBD1
j_call: TRBJ2-2

cdr3_aa: CSASRESSYNEQFF
v_call: TRBV20-1
d_call: NA
j_call: TRBJ2-1

cdr3_aa: CASSLESGTDTQYF
v_call: TRBV5-6
d_call: NA
j_call: TRBJ2-3

cdr3_aa: CASSLPVGGSGGIGEQFF
v_call: TRBV5-1
d_call: TRBD2
j_call: TRBJ2-1

cdr3_aa: CSAGSSGYTF
v_call: TRBV20-1
d_call: NA
j_call: TRBJ1-2

cdr3_aa: CASSNPGQVEQFF
v_call: TRBV28
d_call: TRBD1
j_call: TRBJ2-1

cdr3_aa: CASWRRGTDTQYF
v_call: TRBV6-1
d_call: NA
j_call: TRBJ2-3

cdr3_aa: CSVEWSGGGGYTF
v_call: TRBV29-1
d_call: NA
j_call: TRBJ1-2

cdr3_aa: CASRDRVYEQYF
v_call: TRBV7-9
d_call: TRBD1
j_call: TRBJ2-7

cdr3_aa: CASSLAGTGITDTQYF
v_call: TRBV5-1
d_call: TRBD1
j_call: TRBJ2-3

cdr3_aa: CASSPLPGLAASEQYF
v_call: TRBV27
d_call: TRBD2
j_call: TRBJ2-7

cdr3_aa: CASGPRDRVNEQYF
v_call: TRBV5-1
d_call: TRBD1
j_call: TRBJ2-7

cdr3_aa: CASSETGTANTGELFF
v_call: TRBV28
d_call: NA
j_call: TRBJ2-2

cdr3_aa: CSAYRVAGGTDTQYF
v_call: TRBV20-1
d_call: TRBD2
j_call: TRBJ2-3

cdr3_aa: CATSDPTSGRLLNEQFF
v_call: TRBV24-1
d_call: TRBD2
j_call: TRBJ2-1

cdr3_aa: CSVEVGGHEQFF
v_call: TRBV29-1
d_call: NA
j_call: TRBJ2-1

cdr3_aa: CSVEGLMGNTEAFF
v_call: TRBV29-1
d_call: NA
j_call: TRBJ1-1

cdr3_aa: CATSRRGRGNEQFF
v_call: TRBV15
d_call: TRBD1
j_call: TRBJ2-1

cdr3_aa: CSGIGSGEKLFF
v_call: TRBV29-1
d_call: NA
j_call: TRBJ1-4

cdr3_aa: CASSRAAAGELFF
v_call: TRBV11-2
d_call: NA
j_call: TRBJ2-2

cdr3_aa: CAISESGQAVSYEQYF
v_call: TRBV10-3
d_call: TRBD1
j_call: TRBJ2-7

cdr3_aa: CSALSEKLFF
v_call: TRBV20-1
d_call: NA
j_call: TRBJ1-4

cdr3_aa: CASSQATLRNTIYF
v_call: TRBV4-1
d_call: NA
j_call: TRBJ1-3

cdr3_aa: CASSVGLTGRNYGYTF
v_call: TRBV9
d_call: NA
j_call: TRBJ1-2

cdr3_aa: CASSSLGTSDGDTQYF
v_call: TRBV6-5
d_call: NA
j_call: TRBJ2-3

cdr3_aa: CASRMTGNEQFF
v_call: TRBV5-1
d_call: NA
j_call: TRBJ2-1

cdr3_aa: CASSFQGNLYNEQFF
v_call: TRBV12-3/TRBV12-4
d_call: NA
j_call: TRBJ2-1

cdr3_aa: CSVPGARQGGEQYF
v_call: TRBV29-1
d_call: TRBD1
j_call: TRBJ2-7

cdr3_aa: CSARGPQGKVDEQFF
v_call: TRBV20-1
d_call: NA
j_call: TRBJ2-1

cdr3_aa: CSARGPGVDTQYF
v_call: TRBV20-1
d_call: NA
j_call: TRBJ2-3